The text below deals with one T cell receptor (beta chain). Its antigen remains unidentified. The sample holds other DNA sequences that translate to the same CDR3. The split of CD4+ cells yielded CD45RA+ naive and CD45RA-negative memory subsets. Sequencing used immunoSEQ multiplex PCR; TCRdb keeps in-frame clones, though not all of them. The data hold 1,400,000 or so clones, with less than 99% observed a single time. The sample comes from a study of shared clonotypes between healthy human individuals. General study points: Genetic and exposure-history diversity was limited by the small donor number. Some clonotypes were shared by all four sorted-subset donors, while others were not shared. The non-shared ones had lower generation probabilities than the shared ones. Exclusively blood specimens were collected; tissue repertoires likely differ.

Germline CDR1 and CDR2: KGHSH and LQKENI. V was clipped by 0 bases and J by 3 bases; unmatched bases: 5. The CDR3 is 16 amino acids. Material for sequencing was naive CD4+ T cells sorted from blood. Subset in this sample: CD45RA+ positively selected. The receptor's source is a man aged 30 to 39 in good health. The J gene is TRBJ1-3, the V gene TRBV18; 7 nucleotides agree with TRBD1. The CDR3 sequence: CASSPPNRGGGNTIYF. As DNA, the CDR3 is TGTGCCAGCTCACCACCTAACAGGGGCGGTGGAAACACCATATATTTT.